These 32 T cell receptor beta chains originate from one sample sequenced in a study of blood T cell repertoires in COVID-19. This table comes from immunoSEQ multiplex PCR, and its TCRdb copy is limited to in-frame clones, with some not included. Of roughly 120,000 clones listed, over 80% are singletons. Material for sequencing was peripheral blood. The receptor set was obtained from a man aged 25-45 years with acute or convalescent COVID-19.

The chain employs TRBV6-4 and TRBJ2-7, with D tentatively TRBD1 (8 bases). The germline V gene has CDR1 MRHNA and CDR2 SNTAGT. The CDR3 runs to 16 residues. V lost 5 bases to trimming and J lost 1 base, with 18 bases between them. Here the CDR3 reads CASSSTGAAGSYEQYV. The CDR3 DNA sequence: TGTGCCAGCAGTTCGACAGGGGCAGCGGGATCCTACGAGCAGTACGTC.

This sequence joins TRBV25-1 and TRBJ1-2, with D unclear. Germline assignment: CDR1 MGHDK and CDR2 SYGVNS. This CDR3 region has 13 residues. Trimming removed 1 base from V and 4 bases from J, with 7 bases in between. In DNA, the CDR3 is TGTGCCAGCAGTGAATCAGTTCGCTATGGCTACACCTTC. It encodes CASSESVRYGYTF.

V is TRBV30 and J is TRBJ2-7; D unclear. The CDR3 contains 11 residues. The V and J ends lost 2 bases and 9 bases respectively, with 11 bases between them. CDR1 and CDR2 (germline): GTSNPN, SVGIG (reference sequence). The CDR3 coding sequence is TGTGCCTGGAGTAGCCTGGCAGGGCAGTACTTC. Protein: CAWSSLAGQYF.

The chain has TRBV5-1 and TRBJ2-5, with D perhaps matching TRBD1 (6 bases). Per the germline V gene, CDR1 is SGHRS and CDR2 is YFSETQ. The CDR3 runs to 13 residues. Trimming cost V 4 bases and J 5 bases, with 12 bases left between them. The CDR3 nucleotides are TGCGCCAGCAGCCAAACAGGGTCGGAGACCCAGTACTTC. Translation gives CASSQTGSETQYF.

The chain has TRBV7-9 and TRBJ1-2, with TRBD1 identical over 9 bases. The CDR3 extends over 12 amino acids. The junction had 12 bases not matched to a gene; V was cut back by 8 bases and J by 14 bases. Germline values: CDR1 SEHNR, CDR2 FQNEAQ (reference sequence). The CDR3 DNA reads TGTGCCAGCCGGAACCGACAGGGGGAGTGGACCTTC. This encodes CASRNRQGEWTF.

The J gene is TRBJ2-1, the V gene TRBV27; 13 bases fit TRBD2. Germline lookup yields CDR1 MNHEY and CDR2 SMNVEV (reference sequence). J lost 7 bases, V lost 6 bases, and 9 bases had no gene match. The CDR3 is 16 residues long. In nucleotides, the CDR3 is TGTGCCAGCAGAACGTCAACTAGCGGGGGGGCGAATGAGCAGTTCTTC. It codes for CASRTSTSGGANEQFF.

This clone was observed once. This chain joins TRBV30 and TRBJ1-5, with D possibly being TRBD1 (6 bases). The germline V and J ends were trimmed by 3 bases and 2 bases, with 14 bases remaining between them. The CDR3 is 15 amino acids. From germline, CDR1 is GTSNPN and CDR2 SVGIG (reference sequence). CDR3 coding DNA: TGTGCCTGGAGAAACAGACAGGCCGGCAATCAGCCCCAGCATTTT. Protein: CAWRNRQAGNQPQHF.

The V call is TRBV3-1 (or the pseudogene TRBV3-2), the J call TRBJ2-7, with D possibly matching TRBD1 (5 bases). Germline values: CDR1 LGHDT, CDR2 YNNKEL (reference sequence). Trimming took 1 base from V and 6 from J, leaving 13 bases between them. The CDR3 runs to 14 residues. CDR3 nucleotide sequence: TGTGCCAGCAGCCAAGGGCCAGGGTCTGGCGAGCAGTACTTC. Translated, it gives CASSQGPGSGEQYF.

The chain joins TRBV19 to TRBJ2-3, with D uncertain. The CDR3 runs 11 residues. Germline CDR1 reads LNHDA; CDR2 reads SQIVND (reference sequence). Trimming left V 9 bases short and J 4 bases short, with 8 bases between. Here the CDR3 DNA reads TGTGCCAGCACTAACTCAGATACGCAGTATTTT. It yields the protein CASTNSDTQYF.

V usage is TRBV27 and J usage is TRBJ2-3, with a tentative D call TRBD2 (7 bases). This CDR3 comprises 17 residues. CDR1 and CDR2 (germline): MNHEY, SMNVEV (reference sequence). V was clipped by 0 bases and J by 4 bases, with 17 bases between them. This chain's CDR3 is CASSLSGGQNRADTQYF. CDR3 sequence (DNA): TGTGCCAGCAGTTTATCGGGGGGGCAAAACAGGGCAGATACGCAGTATTTT.

This sequence joins TRBV30 and TRBJ1-5; tentative D call: TRBD1 (6 bases). CDR3 length: 14 residues. Germline V lookup: CDR1 GTSNPN, CDR2 SVGIG (reference sequence). V was pared by 5 bases and J by 0 bases, with 11 bases between. CDR3 in DNA: TGTGCCTGGGGGAGGGGGGGTAGCAATCAGCCCCAGCATTTT. This codes for CAWGRGGSNQPQHF.

In this sample, this clone turned up many times. The gene calls are TRBV6-5 and TRBJ2-6; D gene ambiguous. The germline gives CDR1 MNHEY, CDR2 SVGAGI. V shed 6 bases and J shed 0 bases, with 9 bases lying between them. The CDR3 is 15 amino acids. Here the CDR3 DNA reads TGTGCCAGCAGCCTCAAGCACTCTGGGGCCAACGTCCTGACTTTC. It translates to CASSLKHSGANVLTF.

V and J are TRBV2 and TRBJ2-7; D possibly corresponds to TRBD2 (6 bases). V lost 4 bases and J lost 6, with 16 bases in between. This CDR3 comprises 14 residues. In germline, CDR1 is SNHLY, CDR2 FYNNEI. The CDR3 protein is CASSVGGRFGEQYV. The CDR3 DNA reads as TGTGCCAGCAGTGTTGGGGGGAGATTTGGCGAGCAGTACGTC.

The rearrangement links TRBV6-5 to TRBJ2-1; 12 nucleotides align to TRBD2. V gave up 6 bases and J gave up 3 bases; unmatched junction bases: 3. This CDR3 is built from 15 residues. Germline V gene data show CDR1 as MNHEY and CDR2 as SVGAGI. The CDR3 is CASRQGLAGYNEQFF. CDR3 nucleotide sequence: TGTGCCAGCAGGCAGGGACTAGCGGGCTACAATGAGCAGTTCTTC.

The chain links TRBV7-3 to TRBJ1-2, with D possibly matching TRBD1 (5 bases). The length of the CDR3 is 13 residues. Germline CDR1 SGHTA, CDR2 FQGTGA. The ends were cut back, 5 bases at V and 5 bases at J, with 12 bases in the middle. This chain's CDR3 is CASSMGLQYGYTF. For the CDR3, the DNA is TGTGCCAGCAGCATGGGACTCCAGTATGGCTACACCTTC.

The chain couples TRBV6-5 to TRBJ1-1; D is undetermined. With 2 bases removed from V and 4 bases from J, the gap between germline ends came to 8 bases. Germline lookup yields CDR1 MNHEY and CDR2 SVGAGI. CDR3 size: 13 residues. The CDR3 region has the DNA TGTGCCAGCAGTTACGTGAGGTCCACTGAAGCTTTCTTT. Its translation is CASSYVRSTEAFF.

This rearrangement joins TRBV27 to TRBJ1-5, with TRBD1 matching 9 bases. V was pared by 4 bases and J by 7 bases, with 5 bases of the junction left unmatched. The CDR3 contains 14 residues. Germline loops: CDR1 MNHEY, CDR2 SMNVEV (reference sequence). Written as DNA, the CDR3 is TGTGCCAGCAGTTGGGGACAGGGCGGCCAGCCCCAGCATTTT. Protein: CASSWGQGGQPQHF.

The chain is built from TRBV7-8 and TRBJ2-2; 7 bases are a match to TRBD2. This CDR3 spans 15 amino acids. J gave up 3 bases and V 2 bases, and 3 bases lay outside the gene matches. The germline gives CDR1 SGHVS, CDR2 FQNEAQ. CDR3 DNA: TGTGCCAGCAGCTTAAGACGGGGGGACACCGGGGAGCTGTTTTTT. Amino acids: CASSLRRGDTGELFF.

The chain is built from TRBV11-2 and TRBJ2-2, with 9 bases matching TRBD2. The CDR3 sequence is 15 residues long. Germline values: CDR1 SGHAT, CDR2 FQNNGV. V shed 1 base and J 5 bases; nucleotides not matched to a gene: 2. This chain's CDR3 is CASSLGGRETGELFF. The CDR3 DNA reads TGTGCCAGCAGCTTAGGCGGGAGGGAAACCGGGGAGCTGTTTTTT.

The V gene is TRBV27, the J gene TRBJ1-2; 10 bases agree with TRBD1. Germline-derived CDR1 and CDR2 are MNHEY and SMNVEV (reference sequence). Unmatched junction bases numbered 9, after V lost 4 bases and J lost 4 bases. The CDR3 extends over 16 amino acids. The CDR3: CASSSTGQGYVYGYTF. The CDR3 DNA is TGTGCCAGCAGTTCCACGGGACAGGGGTACGTCTATGGCTACACCTTC.

The gene calls are TRBV30 and TRBJ1-2; no clear D gene. V lost 3 bases and J lost 4, with 18 bases in between. Germline CDR1 is GTSNPN and CDR2 is SVGIG (reference sequence). The CDR3 is 15 residues long. CDR3 coding DNA: TGTGCCTGGAGACGGACGGGGAGGGCGGGCTATGGCTACACCTTC. Translating it yields CAWRRTGRAGYGYTF.

This chain uses TRBV29-1 with TRBJ2-7; the D is unclear. Germline V gene data show CDR1 as SQVTM and CDR2 as ANQGSEA. The CDR3 extends over 11 amino acids. V was trimmed by 4 bases and J by 4 bases, leaving 8 bases between them. The CDR3 DNA sequence: TGCAGCGTTGGACTGACTTACGAGCAGTACTTC. It translates to CSVGLTYEQYF.

This chain links TRBV10-2 with TRBJ2-1, with 11 nucleotides matching TRBD2. CDR1 is WSHSY, CDR2 SAAADI, per germline. Trimming cost V 10 bases and J 7 bases; bases outside gene matches: 9. This CDR3 has 14 residues. In DNA, the CDR3 is TGCGCCACCCATATAGCGGGAGGGTATAATGAGCAGTTCTTC. Translating it yields CATHIAGGYNEQFF.

DNA for the CDR3: TGTGCCAGTCGGGGGGCTAGTAATTCACCCCTCCACTTT. This encodes CASRGASNSPLHF. The rearrangement joins TRBV9 to TRBJ1-6; tentative D call: TRBD1 (6 bases). Trimming took off 8 bases at V and 6 bases at J, with 12 bases between the two ends. The length of the CDR3 is 13 residues. Germline V lookup: CDR1 SGDLS, CDR2 YYNGEE.

This chain links TRBV5-4 with TRBJ2-5, with TRBD2 matching 7 bases. The CDR3 is made up of 15 amino acids. The V and J ends lost 3 bases and 5 bases, in that order; junction bases with no gene match: 10. Looked up from germline, CDR1 is SGHNT and CDR2 is YYREEE (reference sequence). The CDR3 region has the DNA TGTGCCAGCAGCTCCCCGGCGGGAGACGGGGAGACCCAGTACTTC. As protein: CASSSPAGDGETQYF.

In DNA form, the CDR3 reads TGTGCCACCTCGGGACAGGGCCTCACCGGGGAGCTGTTTTTT. The encoded protein is CATSGQGLTGELFF. This chain uses TRBV6-5 with TRBJ2-2, with 9 bases lining up with TRBD1. CDR3 length: 14 amino acids. V gave up 10 bases and J gave up 4 bases; unmatched junction bases: 7. Per the germline V gene, CDR1 is MNHEY and CDR2 is SVGAGI.

This chain joins TRBV11-1 and TRBJ1-1; tentative D call: TRBD1 (5 bases). CDR3 length: 15 residues. From germline, CDR1 is SGHAT and CDR2 FQDESV (reference sequence). Trimming left V 2 bases short and J 6 bases short, with 16 bases between. Here the CDR3 reads CASSLLAREFSEAFF. The CDR3, as DNA: TGTGCCAGCAGCTTACTGGCCAGGGAATTTTCTGAAGCTTTCTTT.

The rearrangement links TRBV19 to TRBJ1-5; 11 bases match TRBD1. This CDR3 comprises 18 residues. With 8 bases clipped from V and 1 base from J, the junction kept 13 bases outside the gene matches. The germline gives CDR1 LNHDA, CDR2 SQIVND (reference sequence). CDR3 protein: CASEGRDRGMRSNQPQHF. In DNA form, the CDR3 reads TGTGCCAGTGAGGGCCGGGACAGGGGGATGCGAAGCAATCAGCCCCAGCATTTT.

This sequence joins TRBV4-3 and TRBJ2-7, with TRBD1 identical over 7 bases. There are 14 residues in the CDR3. The junction had 8 bases not matched to a gene; V was cut back by 4 bases and J by 5 bases. Germline assignment: CDR1 LGHNA and CDR2 YSLEER. The CDR3 reads CASSPTQGTHEQYF. In DNA, the CDR3 is TGCGCCAGCAGCCCGACACAGGGGACCCACGAGCAGTACTTC.

The chain carries TRBV7-6 and TRBJ2-5, with 10 positions matching TRBD2. This CDR3 region has 15 residues. Germline trimming cut 2 bases from V and 5 bases from J; bases unmatched to any gene: 5. The germline CDR1 and CDR2 sequences are SGHVS and FNYEAQ. The CDR3, as DNA: TGTGCCAGCAGCTTAACTAGCGGGGCCCTTGAGACCCAGTACTTC. Its protein is CASSLTSGALETQYF.

The V gene is TRBV3-1 (or the pseudogene TRBV3-2), the J gene TRBJ1-5; 9 nucleotides align to TRBD1. There are 15 residues in the CDR3. With 3 bases clipped from V and 2 bases from J, the junction kept 2 bases outside the gene matches. The V gene's germline CDR1 is LGHDT and CDR2 YNNKEL (reference sequence). CDR3 protein: CASSQRTGGNQPQHF. The CDR3 DNA reads TGTGCCAGCAGCCAGAGGACAGGGGGCAATCAGCCCCAGCATTTT.

On this clone itself: A junction end diverges from the germline sequence, so it may reflect a read error. The CDR3 coding sequence is TGTGCCTCCCTGGCGGGCGGGGGCACATATACGCAGTATTTT. Amino acid sequence: CASLAGGGTYTQYF. This chain links TRBV30 with TRBJ2-3, with a tentative D call TRBD2 (7 bases). Germline CDR1 and CDR2: GTSNPN and SVGIG (reference sequence). The CDR3 covers 14 residues.